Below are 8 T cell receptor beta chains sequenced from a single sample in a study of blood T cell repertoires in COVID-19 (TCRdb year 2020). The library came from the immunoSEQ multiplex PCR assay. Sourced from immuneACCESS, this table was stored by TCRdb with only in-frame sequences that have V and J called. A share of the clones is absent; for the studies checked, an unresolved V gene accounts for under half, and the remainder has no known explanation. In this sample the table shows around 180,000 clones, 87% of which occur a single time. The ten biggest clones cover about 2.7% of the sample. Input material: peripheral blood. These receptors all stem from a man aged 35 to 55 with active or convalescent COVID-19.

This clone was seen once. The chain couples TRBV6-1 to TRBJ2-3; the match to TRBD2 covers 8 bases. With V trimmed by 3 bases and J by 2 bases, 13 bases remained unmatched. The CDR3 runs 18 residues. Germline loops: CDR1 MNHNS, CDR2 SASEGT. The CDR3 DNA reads TGTGCCAGCAGTGAGCGGCTTCAGGTAGCGGGGCTCACAGATACGCAGTATTTT. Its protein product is CASSERLQVAGLTDTQYF.

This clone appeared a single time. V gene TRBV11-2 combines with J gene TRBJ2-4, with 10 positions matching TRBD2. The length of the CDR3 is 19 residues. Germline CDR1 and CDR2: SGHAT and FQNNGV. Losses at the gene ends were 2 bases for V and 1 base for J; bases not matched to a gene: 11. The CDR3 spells CASSLFVAGGHRAKNIQYF. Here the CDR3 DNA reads TGTGCCAGCAGCTTATTTGTAGCGGGGGGCCACCGGGCCAAAAACATTCAGTACTTC.

DNA for the CDR3: TGTGCCAGCAGCTTAGGGTCAACCGGGGGGTTACAAGAGACCCAGTACTTC. It is translated as CASSLGSTGGLQETQYF. The chain couples TRBV7-9 to TRBJ2-5; 7 bases match TRBD2. This CDR3 has 17 residues. Losses at the gene ends were 1 base for V and 2 bases for J; bases not matched to a gene: 10. Germline CDR1 reads SEHNR; CDR2 reads FQNEAQ (reference sequence).

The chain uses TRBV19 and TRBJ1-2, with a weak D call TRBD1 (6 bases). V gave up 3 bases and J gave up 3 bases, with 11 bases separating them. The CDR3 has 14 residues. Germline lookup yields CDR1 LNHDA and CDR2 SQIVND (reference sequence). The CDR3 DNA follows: TGTGCCAGTAGTATCGCAGGGGTCGACTATGGCTACACCTTC. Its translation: CASSIAGVDYGYTF.

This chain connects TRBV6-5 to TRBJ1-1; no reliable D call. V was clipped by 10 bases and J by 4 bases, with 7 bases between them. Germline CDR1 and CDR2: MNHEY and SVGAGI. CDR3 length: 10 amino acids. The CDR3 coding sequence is TGTGCCACTGGCCGCACTGAAGCTTTCTTT. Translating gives CATGRTEAFF.

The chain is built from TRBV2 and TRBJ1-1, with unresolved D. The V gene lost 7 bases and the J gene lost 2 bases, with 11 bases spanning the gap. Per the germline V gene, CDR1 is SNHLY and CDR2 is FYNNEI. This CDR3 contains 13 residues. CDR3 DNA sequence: TGTGCCAGCATGGTAGGAGAAAACACTGAAGCTTTCTTT. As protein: CASMVGENTEAFF.

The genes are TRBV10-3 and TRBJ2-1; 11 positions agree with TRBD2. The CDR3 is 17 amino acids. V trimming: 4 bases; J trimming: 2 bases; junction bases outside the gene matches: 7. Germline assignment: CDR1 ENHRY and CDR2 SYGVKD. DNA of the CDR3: TGTGCCATCAGTGGTTTAGCGGGGGGGCCTCCCTACAATGAGCAGTTCTTC. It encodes CAISGLAGGPPYNEQFF.

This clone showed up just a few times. This CDR3 reads CATGGNSYPGNTIYF. The CDR3 coding sequence is TGTGCCACCGGGGGGAACAGCTATCCTGGAAACACCATATATTTT. This chain links TRBV19 with TRBJ1-3, with D possibly matching TRBD1 (5 bases). From germline, CDR1 is LNHDA and CDR2 SQIVND (reference sequence). V was trimmed by 10 bases and J by 2 bases, leaving 18 bases between them. The CDR3 is made up of 15 amino acids.